This T cell receptor (beta chain) was documented in a study of T cell responses to AZD1222 COVID-19 vaccine. Study results and limitations: Spike was spanned by vaccine-associated CD4 TCRs, which were dominant at 160-218 and 743-854. Increased Spike-specific TCR breadth and depth were observed after two AZD1222 doses.

On this clone itself: What it binds is not known.

TCRdb's copy holds only in-frame clones and misses some; the assay was immunoSEQ multiplex PCR. The sample lists more than 90,000 clones, about 86% seen once, with roughly 1.4% in the top ten. This CDR3 has 15 residues. With 6 bases removed from V and 2 bases from J, the gap between germline ends came to 15 bases. Germline lookup yields CDR1 SNHLY and CDR2 FYNNEI. The chain couples TRBV2 to TRBJ2-3, with D perhaps matching TRBD2 (5 bases). The sample was peripheral blood, taken on day 0 of AZD1222 vaccination. This TCR came from an adult in good health. DNA of the CDR3: TGTGCCAGCAGACGGGATGGCCAGCCCACAGATACGCAGTATTTT. This encodes CASRRDGQPTDTQYF.